This record looks at one T cell receptor (beta chain) sequence and its context. A junction end diverges from the germline sequence, so it may reflect a read error. The sample comes from a study of blood T cell repertoires in COVID-19. Study context: Samples taken during acute and convalescent COVID-19 were collected in the United States, Italy and Spain. The cDNA or gDNA used as material had been derived from T cells, B-cell-depleted T cells, or PBMCs.

As originally analysed: Estimation of nucleated cell counts relied on the amplification of reference gene primers. The method was immunoSEQ multiplex PCR; TCRdb's version includes in-frame clones alone and lacks a portion of them. The V and J calls and the clone size are those of that table, but D and trimming were determined from the DNA. Among about 87,000 clones listed, 70% to 90% were seen once. The CDR3 contains 15 residues. CDR1 and CDR2 (germline): LGHNT, FRNRAP. The receptor comes from a man aged 35 to 55 with acute or convalescent COVID-19. Sample: peripheral blood. V is TRBV12-5 and J is TRBJ1-3, with D maybe TRBD1 (6 bases). The CDR3 DNA reads as TGTGCTAGTGGGTTGGGGGCAGCGGCTGGAAACACCATATATTTT. Its translation is CASGLGAAAGNTIYF.